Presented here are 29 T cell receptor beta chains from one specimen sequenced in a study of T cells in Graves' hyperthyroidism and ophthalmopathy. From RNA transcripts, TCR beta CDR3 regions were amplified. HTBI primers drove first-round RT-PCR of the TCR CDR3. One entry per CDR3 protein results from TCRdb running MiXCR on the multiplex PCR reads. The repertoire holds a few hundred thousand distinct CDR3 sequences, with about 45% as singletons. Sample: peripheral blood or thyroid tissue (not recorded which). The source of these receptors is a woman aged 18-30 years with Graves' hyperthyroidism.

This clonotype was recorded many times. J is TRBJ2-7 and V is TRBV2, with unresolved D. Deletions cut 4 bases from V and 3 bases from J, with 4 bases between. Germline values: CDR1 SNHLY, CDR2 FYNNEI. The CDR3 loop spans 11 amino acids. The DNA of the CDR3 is TGTGCCAGCAGTGGGTTCTACGAGCAGTACTTC. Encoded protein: CASSGFYEQYF.

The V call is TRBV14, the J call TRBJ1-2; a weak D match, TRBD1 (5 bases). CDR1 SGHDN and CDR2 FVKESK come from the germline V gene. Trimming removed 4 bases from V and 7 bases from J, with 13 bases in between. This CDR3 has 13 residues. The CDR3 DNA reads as TGTGCCAGCAGCCCCCAGGGTTATACTGGCTACACCTTC. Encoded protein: CASSPQGYTGYTF.

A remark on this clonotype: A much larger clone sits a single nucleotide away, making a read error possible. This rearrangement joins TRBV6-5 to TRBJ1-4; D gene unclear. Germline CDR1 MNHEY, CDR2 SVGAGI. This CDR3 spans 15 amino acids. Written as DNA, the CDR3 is TGTGCCATCAGTTACGGTGGCCGGGATATCGAAAAACTGTTTTTT. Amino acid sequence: CAISYGGRDIEKLFF.

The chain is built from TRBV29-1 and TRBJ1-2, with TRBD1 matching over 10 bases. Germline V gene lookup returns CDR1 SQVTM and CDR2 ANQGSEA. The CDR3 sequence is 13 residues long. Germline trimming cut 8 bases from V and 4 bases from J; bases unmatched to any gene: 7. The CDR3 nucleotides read TGCAGCCAAGGGACAGGGGACAGCTATGGCTACACCTTC. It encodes CSQGTGDSYGYTF.

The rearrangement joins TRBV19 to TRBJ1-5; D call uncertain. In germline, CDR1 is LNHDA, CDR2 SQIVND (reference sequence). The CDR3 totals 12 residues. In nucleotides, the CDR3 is TGTGCTCCTCGGGGAAGCGGTCAGCCCCAGCATTTT. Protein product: CAPRGSGQPQHF.

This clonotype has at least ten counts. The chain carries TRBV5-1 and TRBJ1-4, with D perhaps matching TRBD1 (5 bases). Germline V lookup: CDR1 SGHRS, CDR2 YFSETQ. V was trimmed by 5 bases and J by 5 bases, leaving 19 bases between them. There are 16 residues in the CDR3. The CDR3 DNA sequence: TGCGCCAGCAGAGAGGGGACCAGTCGACGAAATGAAAAACTGTTTTTT. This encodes CASREGTSRRNEKLFF.

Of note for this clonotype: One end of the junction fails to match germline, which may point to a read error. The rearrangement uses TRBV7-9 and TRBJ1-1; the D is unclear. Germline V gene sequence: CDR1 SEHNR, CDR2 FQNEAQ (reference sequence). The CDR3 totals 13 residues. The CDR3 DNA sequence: TGTGCCAGCAGACCTAGCGGGAACACTGAAGGTTTCTTT. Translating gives CASRPSGNTEGFF.

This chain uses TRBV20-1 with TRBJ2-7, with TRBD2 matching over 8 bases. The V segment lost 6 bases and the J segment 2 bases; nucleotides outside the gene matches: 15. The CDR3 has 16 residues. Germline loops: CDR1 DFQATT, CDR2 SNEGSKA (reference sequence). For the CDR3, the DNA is TGCAGTGCCAGCACCCCAAGCGAGCGGGAGACCTACGAGCAGTACTTC. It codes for CSASTPSERETYEQYF.

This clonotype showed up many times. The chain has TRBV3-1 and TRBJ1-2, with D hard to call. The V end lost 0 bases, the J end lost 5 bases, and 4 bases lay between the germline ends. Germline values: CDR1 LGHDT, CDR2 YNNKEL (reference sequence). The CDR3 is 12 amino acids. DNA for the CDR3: TGTGCCAGCAGCCAAGACGGATATGGCTACACCTTC. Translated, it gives CASSQDGYGYTF.

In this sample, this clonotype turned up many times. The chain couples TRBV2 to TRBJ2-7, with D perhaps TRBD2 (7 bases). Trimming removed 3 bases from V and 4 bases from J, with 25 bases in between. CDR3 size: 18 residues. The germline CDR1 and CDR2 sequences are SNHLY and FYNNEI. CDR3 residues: CASSEGSGKTLGAYEQYF. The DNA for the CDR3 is TGTGCCAGCAGTGAGGGGAGCGGGAAAACCCTGGGGGCATACGAGCAGTACTTC.

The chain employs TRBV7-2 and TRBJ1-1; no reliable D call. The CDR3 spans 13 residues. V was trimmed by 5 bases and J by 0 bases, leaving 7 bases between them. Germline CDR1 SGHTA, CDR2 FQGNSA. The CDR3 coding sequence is TGTGCCAGCAGCAAAGAGATGAACACTGAAGCTTTCTTT. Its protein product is CASSKEMNTEAFF. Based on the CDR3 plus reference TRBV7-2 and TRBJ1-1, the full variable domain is GAGVSQSPSNKVTEKGKDVELRCDPISGHTALYWYRQSLGQGLEFLIYFQGNSAPDKSGLPSDRFSAERTGGSVSTLTIQRTQQEDSAVYLCASSKEMNTEAFFGQGTRLTVV.

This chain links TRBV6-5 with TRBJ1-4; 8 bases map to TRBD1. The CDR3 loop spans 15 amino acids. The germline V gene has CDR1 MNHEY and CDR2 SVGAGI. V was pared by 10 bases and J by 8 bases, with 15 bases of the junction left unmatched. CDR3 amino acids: CAIRDPGQENEKLFF. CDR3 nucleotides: TGTGCCATCAGGGATCCGGGACAGGAGAACGAAAAACTGTTTTTT.

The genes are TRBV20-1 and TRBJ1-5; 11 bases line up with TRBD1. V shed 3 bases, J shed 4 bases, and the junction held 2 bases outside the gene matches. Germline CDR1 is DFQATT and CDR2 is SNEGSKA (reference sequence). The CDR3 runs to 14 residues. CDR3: CSASGTGGNQPQHF. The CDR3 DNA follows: TGCAGTGCTAGTGGGACAGGGGGGAATCAGCCCCAGCATTTT.

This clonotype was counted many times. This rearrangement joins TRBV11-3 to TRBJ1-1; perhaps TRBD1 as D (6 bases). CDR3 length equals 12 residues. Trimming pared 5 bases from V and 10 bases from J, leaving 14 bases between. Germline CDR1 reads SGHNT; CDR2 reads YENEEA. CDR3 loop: CASSVQGFVAFF. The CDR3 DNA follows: TGTGCCAGCAGCGTACAGGGATTTGTAGCTTTCTTT.

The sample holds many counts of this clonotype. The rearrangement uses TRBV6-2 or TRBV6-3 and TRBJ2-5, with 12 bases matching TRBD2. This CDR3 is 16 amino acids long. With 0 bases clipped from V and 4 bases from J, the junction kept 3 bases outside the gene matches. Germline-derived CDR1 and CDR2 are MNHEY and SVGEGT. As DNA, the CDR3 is TGTGCCAGCAGTTACTCGAGGACTAGCGGGACAGAGACCCAGTACTTC. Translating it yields CASSYSRTSGTETQYF.

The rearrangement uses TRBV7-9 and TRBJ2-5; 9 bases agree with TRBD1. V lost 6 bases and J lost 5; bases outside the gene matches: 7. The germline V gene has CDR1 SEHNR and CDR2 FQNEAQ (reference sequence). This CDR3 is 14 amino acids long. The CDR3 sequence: CASRSGQGGETQYF. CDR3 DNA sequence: TGTGCCAGCAGGTCGGGACAGGGAGGGGAGACCCAGTACTTC.

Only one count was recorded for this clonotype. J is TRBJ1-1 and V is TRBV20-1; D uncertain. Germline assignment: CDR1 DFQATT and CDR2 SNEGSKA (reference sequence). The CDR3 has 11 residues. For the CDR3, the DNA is TGCAGAGGTAGGATTGACACTGAAGCTTTCTTT. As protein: CRGRIDTEAFF.

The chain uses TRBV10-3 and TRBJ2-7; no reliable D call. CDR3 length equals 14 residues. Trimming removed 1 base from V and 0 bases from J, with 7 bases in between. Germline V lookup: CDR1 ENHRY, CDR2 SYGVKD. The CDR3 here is CAISELGSSYEQYF. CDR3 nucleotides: TGTGCCATCAGTGAGTTAGGCAGCTCCTACGAGCAGTACTTC.

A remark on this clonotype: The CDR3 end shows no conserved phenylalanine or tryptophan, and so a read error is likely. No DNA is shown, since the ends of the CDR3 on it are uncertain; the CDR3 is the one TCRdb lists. The CDR3 sequence is CASSRWDT. J is TRBJ2-2 and V is TRBV19; TRBD1 reflects the table's D call only, with no check against the DNA. The CDR3 is 8 residues long, counting both termini. CDR1 is LNHDA, CDR2 SQIVND, per germline (reference sequence).

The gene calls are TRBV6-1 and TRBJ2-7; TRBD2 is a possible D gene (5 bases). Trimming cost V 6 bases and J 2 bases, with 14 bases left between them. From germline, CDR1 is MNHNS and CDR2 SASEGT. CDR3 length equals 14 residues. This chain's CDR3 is CASSTTPRAYEQYF. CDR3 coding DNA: TGTGCCAGCAGCACTACTCCGCGGGCCTACGAGCAGTACTTC.

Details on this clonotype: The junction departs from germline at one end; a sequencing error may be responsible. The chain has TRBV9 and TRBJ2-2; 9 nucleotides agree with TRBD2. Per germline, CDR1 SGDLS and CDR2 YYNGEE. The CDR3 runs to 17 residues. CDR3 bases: TGTGCCGGCAGCGCCCGTGGTAGCGGGAGCAGCACCGGGGAGCTGTTTTTT. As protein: CAGSARGSGSSTGELFF.

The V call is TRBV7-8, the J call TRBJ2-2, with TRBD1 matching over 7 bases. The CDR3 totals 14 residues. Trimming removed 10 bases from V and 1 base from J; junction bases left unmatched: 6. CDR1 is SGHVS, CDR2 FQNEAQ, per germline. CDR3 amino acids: CATRRQGNTGELFF. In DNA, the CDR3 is TGTGCCACCCGGAGACAGGGGAACACCGGGGAGCTGTTTTTT.

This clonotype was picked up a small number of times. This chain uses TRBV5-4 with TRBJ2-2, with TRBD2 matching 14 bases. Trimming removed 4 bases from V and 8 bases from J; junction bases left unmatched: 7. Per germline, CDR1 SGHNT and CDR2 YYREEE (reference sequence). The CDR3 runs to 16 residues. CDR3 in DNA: TGTGCCAGCAGCCCTGGCGGACTAGCGGGAGGAGGGGAGCTGTTTTTT. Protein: CASSPGGLAGGGELFF. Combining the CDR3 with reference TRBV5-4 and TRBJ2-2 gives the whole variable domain ETGVTQSPTHLIKTRGQQVTLRCSSQSGHNTVSWYQQALGQGPQFIFQYYREEENGRGNFPPRFSGLQFPNYSSELNVNALELDDSALYLCASSPGGLAGGGELFFGEGSRLTVL.

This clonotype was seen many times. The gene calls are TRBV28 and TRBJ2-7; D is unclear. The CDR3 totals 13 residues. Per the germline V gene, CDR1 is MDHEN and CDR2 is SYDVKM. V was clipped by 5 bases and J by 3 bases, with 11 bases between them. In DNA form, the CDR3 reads TGTGCCAGCAGTCCGACGATAATCTACGAGCAGTACTTC. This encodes CASSPTIIYEQYF.

The CDR3 sequence: CAISEGLAGEGTETQYF. The CDR3 DNA sequence: TGTGCCATCAGTGAAGGTCTAGCGGGAGAAGGGACAGAGACCCAGTACTTC. The rearrangement uses TRBV10-3 and TRBJ2-5; 10 nucleotides match TRBD2. Trimming at V came to 3 bases and at J to 4 bases, leaving 11 bases not matched to a gene. CDR3 size: 17 residues. Germline V gene data show CDR1 as ENHRY and CDR2 as SYGVKD.

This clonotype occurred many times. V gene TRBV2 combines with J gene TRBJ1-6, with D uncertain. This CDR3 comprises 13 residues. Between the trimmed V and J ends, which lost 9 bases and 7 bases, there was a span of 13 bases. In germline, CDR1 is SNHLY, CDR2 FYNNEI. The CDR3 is CASCQQQNSPLHF. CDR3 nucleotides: TGTGCCAGTTGTCAACAGCAAAATTCACCCCTCCACTTT.

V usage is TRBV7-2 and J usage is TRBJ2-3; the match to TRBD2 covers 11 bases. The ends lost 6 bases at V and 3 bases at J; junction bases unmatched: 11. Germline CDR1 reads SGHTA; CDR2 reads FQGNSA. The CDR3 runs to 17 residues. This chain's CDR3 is CASRGSSGRPLTDTQYF. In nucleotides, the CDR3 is TGTGCCAGCAGGGGGTCTAGCGGGAGGCCCCTGACAGATACGCAGTATTTT.

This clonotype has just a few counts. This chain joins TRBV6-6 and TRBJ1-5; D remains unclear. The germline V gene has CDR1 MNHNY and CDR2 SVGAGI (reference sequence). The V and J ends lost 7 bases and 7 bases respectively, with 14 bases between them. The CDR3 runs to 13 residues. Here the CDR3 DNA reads TGTGCCAGCACCTCCCGGACCTTCCAGCCCCAGCATTTT. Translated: CASTSRTFQPQHF.

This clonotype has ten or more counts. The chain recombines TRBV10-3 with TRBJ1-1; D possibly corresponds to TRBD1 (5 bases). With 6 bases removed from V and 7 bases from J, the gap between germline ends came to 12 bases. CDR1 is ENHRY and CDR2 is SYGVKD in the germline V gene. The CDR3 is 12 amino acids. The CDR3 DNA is TGTGCCATCAGCGAAGGGGATGATGAAGCTTTCTTT. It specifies CAISEGDDEAFF.